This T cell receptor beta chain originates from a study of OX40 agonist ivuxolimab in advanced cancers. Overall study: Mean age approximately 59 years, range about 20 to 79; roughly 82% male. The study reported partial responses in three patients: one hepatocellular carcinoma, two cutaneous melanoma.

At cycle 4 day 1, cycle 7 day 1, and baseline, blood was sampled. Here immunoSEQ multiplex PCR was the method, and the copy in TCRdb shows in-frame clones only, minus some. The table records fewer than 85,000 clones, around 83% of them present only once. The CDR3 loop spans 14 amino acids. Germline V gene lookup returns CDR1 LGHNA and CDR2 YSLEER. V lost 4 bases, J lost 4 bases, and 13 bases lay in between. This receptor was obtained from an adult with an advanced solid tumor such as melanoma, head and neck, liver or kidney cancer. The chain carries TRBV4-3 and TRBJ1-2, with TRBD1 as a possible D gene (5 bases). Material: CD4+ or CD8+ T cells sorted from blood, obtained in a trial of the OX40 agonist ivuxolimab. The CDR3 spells CASSPDSSGYGYTF. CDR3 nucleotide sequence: TGCGCCAGCAGCCCAGACAGTAGTGGCTATGGCTACACCTTC.